Listed here are 30 T cell receptor beta chains from one sample, sequenced in a study of CD8 T cells in Susac syndrome. Random hexamers were used to reverse transcribe roughly 0.5 to 1 ug of RNA. From the immunoSEQ multiplex PCR reads, TCRdb called clonotypes with MiXCR, one entry per CDR3 protein. Of 200,000 to 250,000 distinct CDR3 sequences detected, about 95% appear once; the ten largest clones hold 0.085% to 0.1%. Sequencing input: CD4+ T cells from PBMCs. The origin of the receptors is a human donor with multiple sclerosis.

The rearrangement joins TRBV20-1 to TRBJ1-2; D gene uncertain. This CDR3 is 14 amino acids long. The germline CDR1 and CDR2 sequences are DFQATT and SNEGSKA (reference sequence). The germline V and J ends were trimmed by 0 bases and 5 bases, with 13 bases remaining between them. CDR3 protein: CSARDSRNRYGYTF. CDR3 in DNA: TGCAGTGCTAGAGATAGTCGGAACCGGTATGGCTACACCTTC.

CDR3: CASSQEASTDTQYF. CDR3 bases: TGTGCCAGCAGCCAAGAGGCTAGCACAGATACGCAGTATTTT. The chain couples TRBV3-1 to TRBJ2-3, with D unresolved. Germline V gene sequence: CDR1 LGHDT, CDR2 YNNKEL (reference sequence). The ends were cut back, 0 bases at V and 0 bases at J, with 4 bases in the middle. The CDR3 contains 14 residues.

The chain is built from TRBV20-1 and TRBJ1-1; TRBD1 agrees at 8 bases. The length of the CDR3 is 14 residues. CDR1 DFQATT and CDR2 SNEGSKA come from the germline V gene (reference sequence). V lost 6 bases to trimming and J lost 3 bases; unmatched junction nucleotides: 9. The CDR3, as DNA: TGCAGTGCCGGTAGGTCGACAGGGGACACTGAAGCTTTCTTT. Protein sequence: CSAGRSTGDTEAFF.

The rearrangement links TRBV3-1 to TRBJ2-4; weak D call: TRBD1 (6 bases). The CDR3 loop spans 13 amino acids. V was shortened by 4 bases and J by 12 bases, with 16 bases between the two germline ends. CDR1 LGHDT and CDR2 YNNKEL come from the germline V gene (reference sequence). CDR3 residues: CASSPRQATTQYF. Here the CDR3 DNA reads TGTGCCAGCAGCCCCCGACAGGCGACTACTCAGTACTTC.

The chain couples TRBV20-1 to TRBJ2-1; weak D call: TRBD2 (5 bases). Trimming left V 5 bases short and J 0 bases short, with 17 bases between. The CDR3 loop spans 16 amino acids. Germline CDR1 DFQATT, CDR2 SNEGSKA (reference sequence). CDR3 loop: CSAATQAASSYNEQFF. For the CDR3, the DNA is TGCAGTGCTGCGACACAAGCGGCAAGCTCCTACAATGAGCAGTTCTTC.

This clonotype is a singleton in its sample. The chain recombines TRBV12-3 or TRBV12-4 with TRBJ2-7, with D perhaps matching TRBD1 (6 bases). V was trimmed by 3 bases and J by 4 bases, leaving 10 bases between them. The CDR3 is 13 amino acids. CDR3 in DNA: TGTGCCAGCAGTTTGAAACAGGGTTACGAGCAGTACTTC. Its translation is CASSLKQGYEQYF.

The rearrangement uses TRBV3-1 and TRBJ2-7, with D perhaps TRBD1 or TRBD2 (5 bases each). Germline V lookup: CDR1 LGHDT, CDR2 YNNKEL (reference sequence). The CDR3 consists of 15 residues. Between the trimmed V and J ends, which lost 1 base and 1 base, there was a span of 11 bases. The DNA of the CDR3 is TGTGCCAGCAGCCAAGGAGGGGCCCCTTCCTACGAGCAGTACTTC. Encoded protein: CASSQGGAPSYEQYF.

The gene calls are TRBV25-1 and TRBJ1-5; D remains unclear. The germline V and J ends were trimmed by 5 bases and 9 bases, with 17 bases remaining between them. CDR3 length: 14 residues. Germline V lookup: CDR1 MGHDK, CDR2 SYGVNS. CDR3 nucleotides: TGTGCCAGCAGTTCTGACTCCGATGGACGGCCCCAGCATTTT. As protein: CASSSDSDGRPQHF.

This rearrangement joins TRBV29-1 to TRBJ2-7; D uncertain. Germline values: CDR1 SQVTM, CDR2 ANQGSEA. Trimming stripped 3 bases from V and 3 bases from J, with 9 bases between. The CDR3 is made up of 12 amino acids. CDR3 loop: CSVEYGGYEQYF. The CDR3 DNA sequence: TGCAGCGTTGAGTACGGCGGCTACGAGCAGTACTTC.

The chain links TRBV24-1 to TRBJ1-1; the D gene is possibly TRBD1 (6 bases). The germline V and J ends were trimmed by 7 bases and 5 bases, with 19 bases remaining between them. Germline assignment: CDR1 KGHDR and CDR2 SFDVKD. The CDR3 contains 15 residues. The CDR3 DNA reads TGTGCCACCAGGGAGGACAGCGGCTTGTGGACTGAAGCTTTCTTT. Translation: CATREDSGLWTEAFF.

The sample holds one count of this clonotype. The V and J genes are TRBV5-1 and TRBJ2-1; 8 nucleotides align to TRBD2. Germline loops: CDR1 SGHRS, CDR2 YFSETQ. Unmatched junction bases numbered 6, after V lost 6 bases and J lost 7 bases. This CDR3 is built from 13 residues. The CDR3 sequence is CASNREGLNEQFF. The CDR3 DNA sequence: TGCGCCAGCAACCGGGAGGGGCTGAATGAGCAGTTCTTC.

This chain connects TRBV20-1 to TRBJ1-6, with 7 bases aligning to TRBD1. The J segment lost 7 bases and the V segment lost 3 bases, leaving 6 bases of the junction unmatched. CDR3 length equals 14 residues. CDR1 and CDR2 (germline): DFQATT, SNEGSKA (reference sequence). The CDR3 is CSASPGTANSPLHF. CDR3 nucleotide sequence: TGCAGTGCTAGTCCCGGGACAGCGAATTCACCCCTCCACTTT.

The rearrangement links TRBV5-1 to TRBJ1-2; TRBD1 matches 9 bases. The V and J ends lost 0 bases and 4 bases, in that order; junction bases with no gene match: 7. This CDR3 has 16 residues. Germline-derived CDR1 and CDR2 are SGHRS and YFSETQ. CDR3 protein: CASSLERDRVGYGYTF. Here the CDR3 DNA reads TGCGCCAGCAGCTTGGAAAGGGACAGGGTCGGCTATGGCTACACCTTC.

A few counts support this clonotype. The chain joins TRBV20-1 to TRBJ1-2; unclear D gene. The CDR3 has 10 amino acids. CDR1 DFQATT and CDR2 SNEGSKA come from the germline V gene (reference sequence). The ends were cut back, 0 bases at V and 6 bases at J, with 2 bases in the middle. The CDR3 sequence: CSARENGYTF. The CDR3 coding sequence is TGCAGTGCTAGAGAGAATGGCTACACCTTC.

The chain recombines TRBV4-1 with TRBJ2-1; D is undetermined. Germline V gene lookup returns CDR1 MGHRA and CDR2 YSYEKL. CDR3 length equals 17 residues. Trimming pared 0 bases from V and 3 bases from J, leaving 15 bases between. The CDR3 protein is CASSQDSHYQVYNEQFF. The DNA for the CDR3 is TGCGCCAGCAGCCAAGATTCGCACTACCAAGTCTACAATGAGCAGTTCTTC.

The chain has TRBV28 and TRBJ2-7, with a possible D match to TRBD1 (6 bases). The germline V and J ends were trimmed by 6 bases and 0 bases, with 12 bases remaining between them. Germline V gives CDR1 MDHEN, CDR2 SYDVKM. The CDR3 runs 14 residues. This CDR3 is CASRVGGSSYEQYF. In nucleotides, the CDR3 is TGTGCCAGCAGAGTAGGGGGAAGCTCCTACGAGCAGTACTTC.

This chain's CDR3 is CASSYGAGLSGSSYNEQFF. CDR3 sequence (DNA): TGTGCCAGCAGTTACGGAGCAGGGCTCAGCGGGAGCTCCTACAATGAGCAGTTCTTC. The chain recombines TRBV6-5 with TRBJ2-1; 8 nucleotides align to TRBD2. The junction had 12 bases not matched to a gene; V was cut back by 2 bases and J by 0 bases. The CDR3 has 19 amino acids. CDR1 is MNHEY, CDR2 SVGAGI, per germline.

On this clonotype: The junction departs from germline at one end; a sequencing error may be responsible. The J gene is TRBJ2-5, the V gene TRBV24-1; perhaps TRBD1 as D (6 bases). The CDR3 contains 13 residues. CDR1 is KGHDR, CDR2 SFDVKD, per germline. CDR3 sequence: CATSTPLWTAPNF. For the CDR3, the DNA is TGTGCCACCAGTACCCCACTCTGGACAGCTCCCAACTTC.

This clonotype was seen more than once but under ten times. The chain joins TRBV3-1 to TRBJ2-7; D possibly corresponds to TRBD1 (6 bases). In germline, CDR1 is LGHDT, CDR2 YNNKEL (reference sequence). V was pared by 4 bases and J by 0 bases, with 7 bases between. The CDR3 covers 13 residues. CDR3 sequence: CASSRTDSYEQYF. In DNA form, the CDR3 reads TGTGCCAGCAGCCGGACAGACTCCTACGAGCAGTACTTC.

This clonotype was counted a single time. V and J are TRBV29-1 and TRBJ1-1, with D tentatively TRBD1 (5 bases). The germline V gene encodes CDR1 SQVTM and CDR2 ANQGSEA. V was cut by 4 bases and J by 0 bases, with 9 bases left in between. This CDR3 has 13 amino acids. Here the CDR3 reads CSVVKGLNTEAFF. The CDR3 DNA reads as TGCAGCGTTGTTAAGGGGCTGAACACTGAAGCTTTCTTT.

The chain is built from TRBV6-2 or TRBV6-3 and TRBJ2-1, with 12 bases identical to TRBD2. The junction had 1 base not matched to a gene; V was cut back by 2 bases and J by 8 bases. The CDR3 loop spans 14 amino acids. Germline V gene sequence: CDR1 MNHEY, CDR2 SVGEGT. For the CDR3, the DNA is TGTGCCAGCAGTTACCGACTAGCGGGAGATGAGCAGTTCTTC. As protein: CASSYRLAGDEQFF.

This clonotype was seen only once. The chain carries TRBV25-1 and TRBJ1-1, with D unclear. V shed 4 bases and J shed 5 bases, with 2 bases lying between them. Looked up from germline, CDR1 is MGHDK and CDR2 is SYGVNS. The CDR3 totals 10 residues. The CDR3 spells CASSGTEAFF. Written as DNA, the CDR3 is TGTGCCAGCAGTGGTACTGAAGCTTTCTTT.

V is TRBV14 and J is TRBJ2-5; D gene uncertain. V was clipped by 1 base and J by 10 bases, with 10 bases between them. CDR1 and CDR2 (germline): SGHDN, FVKESK. CDR3 length equals 12 residues. The CDR3 nucleotides read TGTGCCAGCAGCCAAGGTGGAGTTGTCCAGTACTTC. This gives the protein CASSQGGVVQYF. Based on the CDR3 plus reference TRBV14 and TRBJ2-5, the full variable domain is EAGVTQFPSHSVIEKGQTVTLRCDPISGHDNLYWYRRVMGKEIKFLLHFVKESKQDESGMPNNRFLAERTGGTYSTLKVQPAELEDSGVYFCASSQGGVVQYFGPGTRLLVL.

The chain couples TRBV29-1 to TRBJ1-1, with no clear D. In germline, CDR1 is SQVTM, CDR2 ANQGSEA. This CDR3 comprises 11 residues. V lost 4 bases and J 6 bases, leaving 9 bases between the germline ends. The chain's CDR3 is CSVAGSPEAFF. The CDR3 nucleotides are TGCAGCGTTGCAGGTTCCCCTGAAGCTTTCTTT.

This rearrangement joins TRBV12-3 or TRBV12-4 to TRBJ1-2; D gene uncertain. V lost 7 bases and J 9 bases, leaving 21 bases between the germline ends. CDR3 size: 14 residues. The DNA of the CDR3 is TGTGCCAGCACCTTAAAACGGGTCCCGATGAGCTACACCTTC. Translation: CASTLKRVPMSYTF.

The chain recombines TRBV6-1 with TRBJ1-2; D gene uncertain. Germline V gene lookup returns CDR1 MNHNS and CDR2 SASEGT. V lost 7 bases to trimming and J lost 0 bases, with 12 bases between them. The CDR3 covers 14 residues. This chain's CDR3 is CASTAGPANYGYTF. DNA for the CDR3: TGTGCCAGCACTGCCGGACCGGCTAACTATGGCTACACCTTC.

This clonotype was counted once. This chain uses TRBV20-1 with TRBJ2-3; 10 bases agree with TRBD2. The CDR3 covers 16 residues. V shed 1 base, J shed 2 bases, and the junction held 6 bases outside the gene matches. Per germline, CDR1 DFQATT and CDR2 SNEGSKA (reference sequence). The CDR3 is CSARGALAGATDTQYF. The CDR3 DNA reads as TGCAGTGCTAGAGGGGCGCTAGCGGGGGCCACAGATACGCAGTATTTT.

This chain connects TRBV20-1 to TRBJ1-1; 7 positions agree with TRBD1. The V and J ends lost 8 bases and 0 bases, in that order; junction bases with no gene match: 9. The CDR3 runs 14 residues. Germline V gives CDR1 DFQATT, CDR2 SNEGSKA (reference sequence). CDR3 residues: CSQRDSQMNTEAFF. Here the CDR3 DNA reads TGCAGTCAAAGGGACAGCCAAATGAACACTGAAGCTTTCTTT.

V gene TRBV27 combines with J gene TRBJ2-2, with 10 bases matching TRBD1. Looked up from germline, CDR1 is MNHEY and CDR2 is SMNVEV (reference sequence). The CDR3 covers 16 residues. V gave up 4 bases and J gave up 2 bases; unmatched junction bases: 4. The CDR3 bases are TGTGCCAGCAGTTCATGGACAGGGGGTAACACCGGGGAGCTGTTTTTT. It is translated as CASSSWTGGNTGELFF.

The chain combines TRBV30 with TRBJ1-4; tentative D call: TRBD1 (5 bases). Trimming took off 4 bases at V and 8 bases at J, with 14 bases between the two ends. The germline CDR1 and CDR2 sequences are GTSNPN and SVGIG (reference sequence). The CDR3 runs 13 residues. CDR3 protein: CAWTGHSKEKLFF. CDR3 sequence (DNA): TGTGCCTGGACGGGGCACTCCAAGGAAAAACTGTTTTTT.